The 18 T cell receptor beta chains in this list originate from one sample, sequenced in a study of T cell repertoires in cytomegalovirus infection. TCRdb re-derived calls from the reads in MiXCR, one entry per CDR3 protein. The table lists 450,000 to 600,000 distinct CDR3 sequences, about 42% of them singletons, with about 41% in the top ten. No antigen has been assigned to these receptors. The specimen comprised cultured PBMCs, sampled from culture after CMV antigen stimulation. These receptors all stem from a human donor in good health (CMV status not recorded). Some clones in this sample may be carry-over from other donors' samples.

The chain has TRBV7-6 and TRBJ2-1, with 14 bases that match TRBD2. The length of the CDR3 is 17 residues. V gave up 4 bases and J gave up 9 bases; unmatched junction bases: 11. Germline-derived CDR1 and CDR2 are SGHVS and FNYEAQ. CDR3 protein: CASSSRRLAGGQAEQFF. The CDR3 DNA is TGTGCCAGCAGCTCGCGTCGACTAGCGGGGGGGCAGGCTGAGCAGTTCTTC. The full variable domain, with the rest looked up from reference TRBV7-6 and TRBJ2-1, is GAGVSQSPRYKVTKRGQDVALRCDPISGHVSLYWYRQALGQGPEFLTYFNYEAQQDKSGLPNDRFSAERPEGSISTLTIQRTEQRDSAMYRCASSSRRLAGGQAEQFFGPGTRLTVL.

This clonotype was seen just once. The gene calls are TRBV5-1 and TRBJ2-1; TRBD2 matches at 7 bases. CDR1 SGHRS and CDR2 YFSETQ come from the germline V gene. With 2 bases clipped from V and 2 bases from J, the junction kept 10 bases outside the gene matches. This CDR3 region has 17 residues. The CDR3 is CASSLASASGPYNEQFF. CDR3 nucleotide sequence: TGCGCCAGCAGCTTAGCCTCGGCTAGCGGACCCTACAATGAGCAGTTCTTC.

This clonotype was picked up a small number of times. Here the CDR3 reads CASRPTGQASGNTIYF. The CDR3 bases are TGTGCCAGCAGGCCGACAGGGCAAGCCTCTGGAAACACCATATATTTT. The V call is TRBV6-1, the J call TRBJ1-3; 7 bases are a match to TRBD1. The CDR3 is made up of 16 amino acids. Unmatched junction bases numbered 8, after V lost 6 bases and J lost 0 bases. Germline V gives CDR1 MNHNS, CDR2 SASEGT.

The gene calls are TRBV5-4 and TRBJ2-1; D is possibly TRBD1 (6 bases). From germline, CDR1 is SGHNT and CDR2 YYREEE (reference sequence). The CDR3 runs 17 residues. V was shortened by 1 base and J by 1 base, with 15 bases between the two germline ends. CDR3 loop: CASSLPKQGRSYNEQFF. The CDR3 bases are TGTGCCAGCAGCTTGCCGAAACAGGGAAGGTCCTACAATGAGCAGTTCTTC.

This clonotype has only a few counts. The J gene is TRBJ2-3, the V gene TRBV12-3 or TRBV12-4; 7 nucleotides line up with TRBD2. V shed 7 bases and J 6 bases; nucleotides not matched to a gene: 22. The CDR3 is made up of 18 amino acids. The CDR3 spells CASTNLTAGVRVGDTQYF. For the CDR3, the DNA is TGTGCCAGCACCAACCTAACGGCGGGAGTTCGAGTAGGGGATACGCAGTATTTT.

This clonotype turned up a few times. The J gene is TRBJ2-3, the V gene TRBV7-2; 7 bases are a match to TRBD2. With 5 bases clipped from V and 5 bases from J, the junction kept 10 bases outside the gene matches. The CDR3 consists of 15 residues. Germline CDR1 is SGHTA and CDR2 is FQGNSA. The CDR3: CASSPGAGRGDTQYF. The DNA for the CDR3 is TGTGCCAGCAGCCCCGGGGCGGGGAGGGGAGATACGCAGTATTTT.

This clonotype came up many times. The chain employs TRBV7-2 and TRBJ2-1; TRBD2 might be the D (5 bases). Trimming took off 4 bases at V and 3 bases at J, with 13 bases between the two ends. The germline V gene encodes CDR1 SGHTA and CDR2 FQGNSA. CDR3 length equals 15 residues. The CDR3 region is CASSSSIPGYNEQFF. The CDR3 DNA is TGTGCCAGCAGCTCTAGCATCCCCGGCTACAATGAGCAGTTCTTC.

This clonotype was counted a few times. DNA for the CDR3: TGTGCCAGCAGTTTTTGGACAGGGGGGGGAATGAACACTGAAGCTTTCTTT. This translates into CASSFWTGGGMNTEAFF. The chain carries TRBV6-6 and TRBJ1-1; 10 positions agree with TRBD1. The J segment lost 0 bases and the V segment lost 4 bases, leaving 8 bases of the junction unmatched. The CDR3 has 17 residues. Germline values: CDR1 MNHNY, CDR2 SVGAGI (reference sequence).

The chain employs TRBV12-5 and TRBJ2-5; no firm D call. From germline, CDR1 is LGHNT and CDR2 FRNRAP. The V and J ends lost 5 bases and 3 bases respectively, with 7 bases between them. The CDR3 runs to 12 residues. CDR3 DNA sequence: TGTGCTAGTGGTCCAAGGAAAGAGACCCAGTACTTC. Amino acid sequence: CASGPRKETQYF.

V usage is TRBV7-2 and J usage is TRBJ1-1, with D possibly TRBD1 on 5 matching bases. CDR1 and CDR2 from the germline V gene are SGHTA and FQGNSA. The CDR3 runs to 14 residues. V was cut by 6 bases and J by 6 bases, with 17 bases left in between. The CDR3 sequence is CASRTWGGNPEAFF. In DNA form, the CDR3 reads TGTGCCAGCAGAACTTGGGGGGGAAATCCTGAAGCTTTCTTT.

The chain is built from TRBV6-6 and TRBJ2-7; 9 bases map to TRBD1. The CDR3 runs 14 residues. V lost 0 bases to trimming and J lost 3 bases; unmatched junction nucleotides: 0. Germline V lookup: CDR1 MNHNY, CDR2 SVGAGI (reference sequence). The CDR3 region has the DNA TGTGCCAGCAGTTACTCGGGACAGGGCTACGAGCAGTACTTC. It specifies CASSYSGQGYEQYF.

The chain couples TRBV23-1 to TRBJ2-5, with 7 bases matching TRBD2. TRBV23-1 has ORF status, its function being uncertain. The CDR3 is 17 amino acids. V was clipped by 4 bases and J by 7 bases; unmatched bases: 18. The CDR3 region has the DNA TGCGCCAGCAGTCGTGATGGGAGGGTGTGGCAGGAGGGGACCCAGTACTTC. Protein: CASSRDGRVWQEGTQYF.

This clonotype came up once. The V gene is TRBV30, the J gene TRBJ1-2; D gene ambiguous. This CDR3 comprises 14 residues. V lost 5 bases and J lost 2, with 15 bases in between. Germline V lookup: CDR1 GTSNPN, CDR2 SVGIG (reference sequence). The CDR3 here is CAWEPGSSNYGYTF. CDR3 coding DNA: TGTGCCTGGGAACCCGGGTCATCCAACTATGGCTACACCTTC.

The CDR3 reads CASNFAPGLGYEQYF. Written as DNA, the CDR3 is TGTGCCAGCAACTTTGCCCCCGGCCTTGGATACGAGCAGTACTTC. V gene TRBV7-2 combines with J gene TRBJ2-7; D is unclear. The CDR3 extends over 15 amino acids. V shed 7 bases and J shed 4 bases, with 20 bases lying between them. Germline CDR1 is SGHTA and CDR2 is FQGNSA.

This clonotype was detected many times. The rearrangement links TRBV7-2 to TRBJ2-1, with 9 nucleotides matching TRBD1. This CDR3 has 16 amino acids. Germline V gene data show CDR1 as SGHTA and CDR2 as FQGNSA. Trimming at V came to 1 base and at J to 10 bases, leaving 11 bases not matched to a gene. CDR3 sequence reads: CASSLGGRTGEMEQFF. Written as DNA, the CDR3 is TGTGCCAGCAGCTTAGGGGGGAGGACAGGGGAAATGGAGCAGTTCTTC.

CDR3 amino acids: CASSPSSTGRAFF. The CDR3 bases are TGTGCCAGCAGCCCGTCTTCGACAGGTCGAGCTTTCTTT. V gene TRBV7-2 combines with J gene TRBJ1-1; D might be TRBD1 (6 bases). Germline CDR1 and CDR2: SGHTA and FQGNSA. Trimming stripped 5 bases from V and 10 bases from J, with 17 bases between. The CDR3 spans 13 residues.

This clonotype was counted only a few times. The chain recombines TRBV5-5 with TRBJ1-5; no definite D call. Looked up from germline, CDR1 is SGHKS and CDR2 is YYEKEE (reference sequence). Trimming pared 2 bases from V and 6 bases from J, leaving 6 bases between. CDR3 length: 12 amino acids. In nucleotides, the CDR3 is TGTGCCAGCAGCTTTGATGGTCAGCCCCAGCATTTT. It codes for CASSFDGQPQHF. Full variable domain (missing parts from reference TRBV5-5 and TRBJ1-5): DAGVTQSPTHLIKTRGQQVTLRCSPISGHKSVSWYQQVLGQGPQFIFQYYEKEERGRGNFPDRFSARQFPNYSSELNVNALLLGDSALYLCASSFDGQPQHFGDGTRLSIL.

This clonotype has a handful of counts. J is TRBJ2-7 and V is TRBV10-3; unclear D gene. Deletions cut 3 bases from V and 2 bases from J, with 8 bases between. Per the germline V gene, CDR1 is ENHRY and CDR2 is SYGVKD. The CDR3 covers 13 residues. DNA of the CDR3: TGTGCCATCAGTGAAGGTGTCGCCTACGAGCAGTACTTC. It specifies CAISEGVAYEQYF.